This TCR beta chain derives from a study of T cell changes during pregnancy in multiple sclerosis. This clone is a singleton in its sample. Produced via immunoSEQ multiplex PCR; TCRdb's table is partial and in-frame only. The data contain 85,000 to 130,000 clones, less than 95% of them singletons. The CDR3 loop spans 18 amino acids. This receptor was taken from a female donor with multiple sclerosis, enrolled in a pregnancy study. The J gene is TRBJ2-7, the V gene TRBV12-2; the D segment call TRBD2 is taken from the table without a DNA check. TRBV12-2 is a recognized pseudogene. The sequenced sample was peripheral blood, obtained before pregnancy. The CDR3: CASRLRGRASRGSYEQYF. In DNA, the CDR3 is TGTGCAAGTCGCTTACGCGGGAGGGCCAGCAGAGGGTCCTACGAGCAGTACTTC.